This TCR beta chain was identified in a study of T cell responses to AZD1222 COVID-19 vaccine. General study points: The breadth and depth of Spike-specific TCRs increased once two AZD1222 doses had been given. White British people made up most donors, females outnumbered males, and clonal diversity was possibly underestimated. Scientists sampled the repertoires only once the peak T cell response had passed.

This clone showed up just once. Its antigen remains unknown. Trimming stripped 6 bases from V and 4 bases from J, with 9 bases between. The CDR3 spans 12 residues. CDR1 SNHLY and CDR2 FYNNEI come from the germline V gene. Using immunoSEQ multiplex PCR, the repertoire was profiled, and TCRdb retains in-frame clones only, with some absent. The sample holds about 100,000 clones, about 87% seen once. The TCR comes from an adult in good health. Material: peripheral blood, obtained on day 0 of AZD1222 vaccination. The chain links TRBV2 to TRBJ1-2; D not certain. This chain's CDR3 is CASRSTSYGYTF. As DNA, the CDR3 is TGTGCCAGCAGAAGCACCTCCTATGGCTACACCTTC.